The sequence of this TCR beta chain was determined in a study of PD-1 blockade in classical Hodgkin lymphoma. Study observations and caveats: Newly diagnosed patients and complete responders had comparable diversity at baseline. Researchers reported that CD4+ TCR diversity, though not CD8+, rose significantly by C4D1. Factors driving the repertoire differences, possibly disease activity or prior therapy, remain undefined.

The length of the CDR3 is 16 residues. Germline values: CDR1 LGHNA, CDR2 YSLEER. The germline V and J ends were trimmed by 0 bases and 3 bases, with 14 bases remaining between them. Details on this clone: No antigen is known for it. Other DNA sequences in this specimen translate into the identical CDR3.

Every patient experienced relapse after autologous stem cell transplantation, and brentuximab vedotin exposure varied. Under best response, outcomes were complete response, partial response or progressive disease. Measured with immunoSEQ multiplex PCR; TCRdb has only the in-frame clones, and not every one. The sample records fewer than 3,000 clones, roughly 58% being singletons. This specimen consisted of peripheral blood mononuclear cells (PBMCs), obtained at baseline. The chain recombines TRBV4-3 with TRBJ1-2; D is uncertain. The sequence was collected from a human donor with classical Hodgkin lymphoma. The CDR3 is CASSQDLGAGDYGYTF. In DNA form, the CDR3 reads TGCGCCAGCAGCCAAGATCTCGGAGCAGGCGACTATGGCTACACCTTC.